The subject of this entry is one T cell receptor beta chain. The CDR3 is 14 amino acids. Germline values: CDR1 MGHDK, CDR2 SYGVNS. Trimming pared 4 bases from V and 11 bases from J, leaving 18 bases between. Some clones are missing from TCRdb's copy, which holds only in-frame ones; the method was immunoSEQ multiplex PCR. The table includes 250,000 to 350,000 clones, roughly 84% detected once. The data are from a study of blood T cell repertoires in COVID-19. Turning to the study itself: Some COVID-19 samples were acute and others convalescent; all came from the United States, Italy and Spain.

The receptor's source is a human donor with COVID-19, enrolled during active disease. The donor label of this sample is uncertain. The chain has TRBV25-1 and TRBJ1-5; unclear D gene. Sequenced: peripheral blood. The CDR3 here is CASSAAQDTSAQHF. The CDR3 DNA reads as TGTGCCAGCAGTGCCGCTCAAGATACTTCGGCCCAGCATTTT.